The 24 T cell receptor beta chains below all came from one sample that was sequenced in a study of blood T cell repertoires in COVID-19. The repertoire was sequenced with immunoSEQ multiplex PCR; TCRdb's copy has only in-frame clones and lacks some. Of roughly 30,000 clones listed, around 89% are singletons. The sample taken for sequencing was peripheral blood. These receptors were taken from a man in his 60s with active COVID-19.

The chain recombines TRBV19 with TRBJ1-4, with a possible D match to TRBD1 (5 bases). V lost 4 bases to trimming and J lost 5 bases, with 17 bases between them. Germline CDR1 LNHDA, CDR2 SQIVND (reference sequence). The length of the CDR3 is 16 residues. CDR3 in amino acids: CASSTRGKGLNEKLFF. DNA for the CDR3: TGTGCCAGTAGTACCCGCGGAAAGGGACTGAATGAAAAACTGTTTTTT.

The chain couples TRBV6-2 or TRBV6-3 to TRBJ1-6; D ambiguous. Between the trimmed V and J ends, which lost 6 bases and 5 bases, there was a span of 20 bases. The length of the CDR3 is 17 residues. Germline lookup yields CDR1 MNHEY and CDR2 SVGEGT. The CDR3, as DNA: TGTGCCAGCAGCCTTGTAGTCCGGTTGTCGGATAATTCACCCCTCCACTTT. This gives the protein CASSLVVRLSDNSPLHF.

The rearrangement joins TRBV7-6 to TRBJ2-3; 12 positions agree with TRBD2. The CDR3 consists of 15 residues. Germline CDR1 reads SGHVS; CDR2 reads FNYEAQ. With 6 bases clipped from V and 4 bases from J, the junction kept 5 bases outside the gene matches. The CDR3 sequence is CASREGLAGPDTQYF. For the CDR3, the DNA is TGTGCCAGCAGGGAGGGACTAGCGGGCCCAGATACGCAGTATTTT. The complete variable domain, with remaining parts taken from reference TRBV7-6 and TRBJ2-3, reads GAGVSQSPRYKVTKRGQDVALRCDPISGHVSLYWYRQALGQGPEFLTYFNYEAQQDKSGLPNDRFSAERPEGSISTLTIQRTEQRDSAMYRCASREGLAGPDTQYFGPGTRLTVL.

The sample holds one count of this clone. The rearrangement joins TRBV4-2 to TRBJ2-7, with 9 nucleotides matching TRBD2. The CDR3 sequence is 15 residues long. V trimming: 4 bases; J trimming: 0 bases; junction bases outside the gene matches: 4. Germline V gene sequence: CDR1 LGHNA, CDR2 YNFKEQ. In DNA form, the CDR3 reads TGTGCCAGCAGCCGTGGCGGGGGGGACTCCTACGAGCAGTACTTC. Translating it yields CASSRGGGDSYEQYF.

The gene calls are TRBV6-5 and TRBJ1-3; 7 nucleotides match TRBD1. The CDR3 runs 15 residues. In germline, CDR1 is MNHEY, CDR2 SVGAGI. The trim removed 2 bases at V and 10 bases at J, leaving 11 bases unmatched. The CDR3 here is CASSYTTGEEGTIYF. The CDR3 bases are TGTGCCAGCAGTTACACCACAGGGGAAGAGGGAACCATATATTTT.

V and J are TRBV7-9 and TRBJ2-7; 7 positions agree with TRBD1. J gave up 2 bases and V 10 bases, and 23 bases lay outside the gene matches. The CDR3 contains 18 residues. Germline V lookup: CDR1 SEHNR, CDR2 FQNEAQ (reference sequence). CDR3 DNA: TGTGCCATCGACACATCCGGGACAGTAGGGGCCGGGGCCTACGAGCAGTACTTC. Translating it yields CAIDTSGTVGAGAYEQYF.

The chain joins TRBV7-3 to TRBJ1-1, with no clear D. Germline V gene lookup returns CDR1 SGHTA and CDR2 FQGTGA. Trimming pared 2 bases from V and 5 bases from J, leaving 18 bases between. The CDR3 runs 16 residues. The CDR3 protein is CASSLRADGRGTEAFF. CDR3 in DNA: TGTGCCAGCAGCTTACGGGCGGATGGTAGAGGGACTGAAGCTTTCTTT.

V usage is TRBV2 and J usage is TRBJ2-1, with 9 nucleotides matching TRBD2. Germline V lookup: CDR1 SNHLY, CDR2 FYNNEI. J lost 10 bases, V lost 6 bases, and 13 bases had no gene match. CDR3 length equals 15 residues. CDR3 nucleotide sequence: TGTGCCAGCAGGCCGACTAGCGGCGGTAGGGAGGAGCAGTTCTTC. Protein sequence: CASRPTSGGREEQFF.

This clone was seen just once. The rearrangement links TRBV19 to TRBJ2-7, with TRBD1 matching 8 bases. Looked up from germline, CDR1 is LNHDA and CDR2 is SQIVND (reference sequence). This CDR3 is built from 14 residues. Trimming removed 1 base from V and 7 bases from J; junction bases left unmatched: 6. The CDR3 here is CASSIGTGYGEQYF. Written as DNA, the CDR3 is TGTGCCAGTAGTATAGGGACAGGGTATGGGGAGCAGTACTTC.

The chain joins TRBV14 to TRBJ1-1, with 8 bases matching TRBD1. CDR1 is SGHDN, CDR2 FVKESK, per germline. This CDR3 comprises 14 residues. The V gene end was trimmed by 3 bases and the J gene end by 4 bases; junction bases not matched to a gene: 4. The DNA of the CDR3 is TGTGCCAGCAGCCACAAACAGGGGGGCACTGAAGCTTTCTTT. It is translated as CASSHKQGGTEAFF.

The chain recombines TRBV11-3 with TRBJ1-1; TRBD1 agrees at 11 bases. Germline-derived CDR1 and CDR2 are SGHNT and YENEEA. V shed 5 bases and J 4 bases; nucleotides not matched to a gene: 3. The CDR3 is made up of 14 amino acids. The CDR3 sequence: CASSPGQGATEAFF. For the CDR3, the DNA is TGTGCCAGCAGCCCTGGACAGGGGGCCACTGAAGCTTTCTTT.

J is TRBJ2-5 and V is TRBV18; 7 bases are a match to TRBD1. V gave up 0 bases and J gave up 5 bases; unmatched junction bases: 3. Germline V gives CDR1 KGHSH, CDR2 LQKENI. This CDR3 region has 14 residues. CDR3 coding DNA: TGTGCCAGCTCACCACCGGCCAGGGGGGAGACCCAGTACTTC. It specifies CASSPPARGETQYF. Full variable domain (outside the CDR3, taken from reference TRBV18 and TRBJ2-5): NAGVMQNPRHLVRRRGQEARLRCSPMKGHSHVYWYRQLPEEGLKFMVYLQKENIIDESGMPKERFSAEFPKEGPSILRIQQVVRGDSAAYFCASSPPARGETQYFGPGTRLLVL.

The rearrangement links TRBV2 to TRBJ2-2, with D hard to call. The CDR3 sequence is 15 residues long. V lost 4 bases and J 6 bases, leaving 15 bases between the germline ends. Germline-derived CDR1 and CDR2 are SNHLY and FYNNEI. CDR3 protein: CASSARLVTSGELFF. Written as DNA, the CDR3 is TGTGCCAGCAGTGCTCGGCTAGTAACCTCCGGGGAGCTGTTTTTT.

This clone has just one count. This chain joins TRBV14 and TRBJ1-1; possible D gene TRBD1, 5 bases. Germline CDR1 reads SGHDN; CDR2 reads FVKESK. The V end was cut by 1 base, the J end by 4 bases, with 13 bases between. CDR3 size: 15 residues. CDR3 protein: CASSQVLGRGTEAFF. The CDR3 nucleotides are TGTGCCAGCAGCCAAGTTCTGGGAAGGGGCACTGAAGCTTTCTTT.

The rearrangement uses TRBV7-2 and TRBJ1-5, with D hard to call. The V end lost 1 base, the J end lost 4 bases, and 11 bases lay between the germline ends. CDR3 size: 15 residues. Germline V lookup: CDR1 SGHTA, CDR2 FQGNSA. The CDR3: CASSLDGIENQPQHF. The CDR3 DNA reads TGTGCCAGCAGCTTAGACGGTATCGAGAATCAGCCCCAGCATTTT.

The DNA for the CDR3 is TGTGCCAGTAGTGGTGGACAGGACGCTAATGAAAAACTGTTTTTT. Encoded protein: CASSGGQDANEKLFF. The V and J genes are TRBV19 and TRBJ1-4; 7 bases align to TRBD1. V gave up 5 bases and J gave up 3 bases; unmatched junction bases: 6. The CDR3 spans 15 residues. The germline V gene has CDR1 LNHDA and CDR2 SQIVND (reference sequence).

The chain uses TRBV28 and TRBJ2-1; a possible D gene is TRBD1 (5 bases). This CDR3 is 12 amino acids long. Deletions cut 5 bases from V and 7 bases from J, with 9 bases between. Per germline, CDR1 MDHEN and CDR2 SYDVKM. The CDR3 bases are TGTGCCAGCAGTACGCAGGGAAATGAGCAGTTCTTC. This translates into CASSTQGNEQFF.

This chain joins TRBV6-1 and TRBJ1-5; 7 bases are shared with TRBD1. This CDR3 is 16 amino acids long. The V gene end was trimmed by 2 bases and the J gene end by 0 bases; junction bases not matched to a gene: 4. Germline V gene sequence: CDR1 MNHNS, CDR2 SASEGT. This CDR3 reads CASSERGRDSNQPQHF. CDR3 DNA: TGTGCCAGCAGTGAAAGGGGGCGGGATAGCAATCAGCCCCAGCATTTT.

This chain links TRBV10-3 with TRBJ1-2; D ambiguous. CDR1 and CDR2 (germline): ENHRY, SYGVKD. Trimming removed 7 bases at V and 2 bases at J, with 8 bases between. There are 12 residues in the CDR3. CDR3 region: CAITSGNYGYTF. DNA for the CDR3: TGTGCCATCACCTCAGGCAACTATGGCTACACCTTC.

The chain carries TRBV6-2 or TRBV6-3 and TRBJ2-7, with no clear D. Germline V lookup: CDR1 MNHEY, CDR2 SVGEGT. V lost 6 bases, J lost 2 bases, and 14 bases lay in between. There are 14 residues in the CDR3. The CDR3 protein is CASSPDSATYEQYF. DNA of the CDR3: TGTGCCAGCAGCCCCGACTCCGCCACCTACGAGCAGTACTTC.

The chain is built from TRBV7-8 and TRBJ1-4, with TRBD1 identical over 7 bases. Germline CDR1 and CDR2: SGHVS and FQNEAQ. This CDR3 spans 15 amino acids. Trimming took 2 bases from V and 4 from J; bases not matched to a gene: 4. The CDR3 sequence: CASSLSGQINEKLFF. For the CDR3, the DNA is TGTGCCAGCAGCTTATCGGGACAGATTAATGAAAAACTGTTTTTT.

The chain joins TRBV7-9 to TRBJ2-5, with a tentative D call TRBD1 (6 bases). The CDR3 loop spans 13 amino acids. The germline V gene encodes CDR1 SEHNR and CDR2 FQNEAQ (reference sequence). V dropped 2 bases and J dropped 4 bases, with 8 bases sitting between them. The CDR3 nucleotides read TGTGCCAGCAGCTTACCGGACAGAGAGACCCAGTACTTC. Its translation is CASSLPDRETQYF.

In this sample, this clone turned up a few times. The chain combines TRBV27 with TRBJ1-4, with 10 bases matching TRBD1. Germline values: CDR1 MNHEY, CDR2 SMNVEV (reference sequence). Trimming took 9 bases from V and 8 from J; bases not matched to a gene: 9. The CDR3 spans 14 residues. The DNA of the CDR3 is TGTGCCAGTGCCAAGGGACAGGGGAGGGAAAAACTGTTTTTT. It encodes CASAKGQGREKLFF.

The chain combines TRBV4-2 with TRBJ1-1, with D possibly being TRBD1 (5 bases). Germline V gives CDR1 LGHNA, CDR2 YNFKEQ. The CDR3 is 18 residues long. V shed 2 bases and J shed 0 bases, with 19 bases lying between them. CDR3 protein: CASSQRTPGRQLNTEAFF. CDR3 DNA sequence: TGTGCCAGCAGCCAACGTACCCCGGGTCGACAGTTGAACACTGAAGCTTTCTTT.